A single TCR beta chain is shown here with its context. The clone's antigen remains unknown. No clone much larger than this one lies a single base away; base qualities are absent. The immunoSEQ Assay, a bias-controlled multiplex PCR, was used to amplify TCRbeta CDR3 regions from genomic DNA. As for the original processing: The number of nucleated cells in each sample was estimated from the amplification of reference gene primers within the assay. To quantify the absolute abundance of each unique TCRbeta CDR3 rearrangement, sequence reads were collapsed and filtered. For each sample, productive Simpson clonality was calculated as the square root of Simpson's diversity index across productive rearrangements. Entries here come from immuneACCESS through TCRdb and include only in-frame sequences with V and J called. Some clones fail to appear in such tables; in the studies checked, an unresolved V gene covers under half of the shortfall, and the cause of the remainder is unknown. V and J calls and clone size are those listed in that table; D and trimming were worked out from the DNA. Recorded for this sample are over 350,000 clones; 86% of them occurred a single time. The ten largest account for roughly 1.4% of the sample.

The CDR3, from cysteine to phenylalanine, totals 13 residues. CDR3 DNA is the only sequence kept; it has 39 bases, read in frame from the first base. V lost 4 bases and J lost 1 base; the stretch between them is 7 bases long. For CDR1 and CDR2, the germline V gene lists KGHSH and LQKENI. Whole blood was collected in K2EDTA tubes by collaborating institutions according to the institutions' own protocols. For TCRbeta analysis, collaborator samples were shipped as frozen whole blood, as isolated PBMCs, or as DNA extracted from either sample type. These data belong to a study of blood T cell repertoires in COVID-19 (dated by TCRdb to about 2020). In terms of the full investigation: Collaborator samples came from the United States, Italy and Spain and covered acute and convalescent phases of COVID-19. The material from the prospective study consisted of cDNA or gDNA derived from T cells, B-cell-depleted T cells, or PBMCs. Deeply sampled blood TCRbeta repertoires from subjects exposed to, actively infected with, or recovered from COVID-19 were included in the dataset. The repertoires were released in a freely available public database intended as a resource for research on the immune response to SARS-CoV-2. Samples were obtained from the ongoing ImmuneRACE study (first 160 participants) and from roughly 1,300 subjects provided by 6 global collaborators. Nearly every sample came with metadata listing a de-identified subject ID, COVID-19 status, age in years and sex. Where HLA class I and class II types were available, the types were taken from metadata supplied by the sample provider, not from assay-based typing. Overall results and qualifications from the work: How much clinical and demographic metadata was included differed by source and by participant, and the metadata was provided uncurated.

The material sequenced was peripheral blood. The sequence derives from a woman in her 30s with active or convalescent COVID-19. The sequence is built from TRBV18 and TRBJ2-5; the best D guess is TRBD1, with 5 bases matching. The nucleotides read TGTGCCAGCTCACTTGGGGCCCAAGAGACCCAGTACTTC. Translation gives CASSLGAQETQYF.